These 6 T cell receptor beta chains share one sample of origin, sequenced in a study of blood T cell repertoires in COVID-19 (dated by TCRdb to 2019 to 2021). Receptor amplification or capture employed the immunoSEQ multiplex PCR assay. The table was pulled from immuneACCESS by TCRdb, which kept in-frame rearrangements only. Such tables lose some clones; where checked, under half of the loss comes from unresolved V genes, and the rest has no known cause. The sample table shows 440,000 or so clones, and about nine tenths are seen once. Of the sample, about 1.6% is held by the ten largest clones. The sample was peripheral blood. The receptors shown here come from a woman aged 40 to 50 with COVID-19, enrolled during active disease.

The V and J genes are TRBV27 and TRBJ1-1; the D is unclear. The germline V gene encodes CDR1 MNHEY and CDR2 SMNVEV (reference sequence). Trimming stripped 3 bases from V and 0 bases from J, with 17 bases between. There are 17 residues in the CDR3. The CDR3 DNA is TGTGCCAGCAGTTTGGGCGCCGGATACTTAATGAACACTGAAGCTTTCTTT. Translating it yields CASSLGAGYLMNTEAFF.

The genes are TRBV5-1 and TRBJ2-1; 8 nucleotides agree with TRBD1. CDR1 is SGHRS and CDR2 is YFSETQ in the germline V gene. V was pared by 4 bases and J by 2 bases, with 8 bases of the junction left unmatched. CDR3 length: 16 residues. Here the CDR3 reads CASSRGQGQAYNEQFF. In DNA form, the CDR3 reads TGCGCCAGCAGCCGTGGCCAGGGACAGGCCTACAATGAGCAGTTCTTC.

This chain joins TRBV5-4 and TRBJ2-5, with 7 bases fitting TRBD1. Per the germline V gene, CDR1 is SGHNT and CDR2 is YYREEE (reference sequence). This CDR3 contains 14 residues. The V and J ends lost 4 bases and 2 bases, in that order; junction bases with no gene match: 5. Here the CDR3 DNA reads TGTGCCAGCAGCCCGGGACAGAAGCAAGAGACCCAGTACTTC. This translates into CASSPGQKQETQYF. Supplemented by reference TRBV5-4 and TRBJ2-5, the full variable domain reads ETGVTQSPTHLIKTRGQQVTLRCSSQSGHNTVSWYQQALGQGPQFIFQYYREEENGRGNFPPRFSGLQFPNYSSELNVNALELDDSALYLCASSPGQKQETQYFGPGTRLLVL.

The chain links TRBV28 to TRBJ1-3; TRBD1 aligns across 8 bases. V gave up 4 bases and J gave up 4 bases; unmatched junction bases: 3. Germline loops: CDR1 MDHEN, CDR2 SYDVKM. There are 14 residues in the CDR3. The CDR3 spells CASSWTGKGNTIYF. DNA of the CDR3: TGTGCCAGCAGTTGGACAGGGAAAGGAAACACCATATATTTT.

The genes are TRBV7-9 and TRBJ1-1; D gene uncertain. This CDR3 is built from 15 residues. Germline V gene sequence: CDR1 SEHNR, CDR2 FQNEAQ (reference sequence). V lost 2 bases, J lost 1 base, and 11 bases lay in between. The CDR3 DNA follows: TGTGCCAGCAGCTTATACGGTTTTGAGAACACTGAAGCTTTCTTT. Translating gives CASSLYGFENTEAFF.

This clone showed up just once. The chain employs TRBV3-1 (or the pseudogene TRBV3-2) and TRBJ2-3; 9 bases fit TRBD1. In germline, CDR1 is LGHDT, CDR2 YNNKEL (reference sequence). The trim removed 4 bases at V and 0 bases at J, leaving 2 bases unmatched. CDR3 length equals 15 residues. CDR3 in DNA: TGTGCCAGCAGCCGGGACAGGGTAAGCACAGATACGCAGTATTTT. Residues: CASSRDRVSTDTQYF.